This record looks at one T cell receptor beta chain sequence and its context. Its antigen is not yet known. Base quality data are lacking; no much larger clone is found one base away. Libraries came from the immunoSEQ multiplex PCR assay. For the multiplex PCR, a mixture combining 60 forward primers for TCR Vbeta segments and 13 reverse primers for TCR Jbeta segments was used. The CDR3 region of rearranged TCR beta genes was amplified from genomic DNA with a multiplex PCR assay. Amplified TCR beta libraries were sequenced as 87-base-pair reads on the Illumina HiSeq System. The study's own analysis went as follows. A later analysis counted about 82 million unique TCR beta chains across the 666 repertoires, and roughly 9.9 million of these chains were shared by at least two donors. A nearest-neighbor algorithm error-corrected the raw reads and collapsed the reads into unique sequences, merging closely related sequences to remove PCR and sequencing errors. V, D and J gene segments were assigned by aligning CDR3 sequences to IMGT reference sequences. For a sequence to be retained, at least a six-nucleotide match to both a V gene segment and a J gene segment was required. A rearrangement was called productive if the CDR3 had no stop codons and remained in frame with V and J, and every other rearrangement was called non-productive. Following IMGT convention, CDR3 was defined as the stretch from the second conserved V-encoded cysteine up to the conserved J-encoded phenylalanine. The earlier analysis of 587 of the donors excluded sequences that lacked an unambiguous match to a single V gene segment. An earlier analysis of several hundred of the donors called V segments functional above 56.7% productive rearrangements and segregating when the between-donor standard deviation exceeded 5%. To diagnose cytomegalovirus status from the catalog of TCR beta chain sequences, a statistical classification framework was built. In a later analysis, V and J genes were assigned by comparing TCR nucleotide sequences against IMGT/GENE-DB human TR gene sequences. In a later analysis, CDR3 sequences and most-parsimonious VDJ recombination scenarios were assigned using the TCRdist pipeline. In a later analysis, every TCR beta chain was defined by the combination of its CDR3 amino acid sequence and its V-gene family, and reads without a unique V-gene family were dropped. To address suspected cross-contamination and a sequencing artifact, a later analysis removed 450 to 700 highly shared, low-generation-probability nucleotide sequences. In a later analysis, a clonal expansion index for each public chain was calculated from normalized within-repertoire ranks of inferred template counts. In a later analysis, generation probabilities were computed using a VDJ recombination model fitted to out-of-frame rearrangements, and the results were checked against IGoR. In a later analysis, TCR-TCR, TCR-HLA and TCR-CMV co-occurrence was scored with hypergeometric tests, and a repertoire-size bias correction was applied to TCR pairs. To estimate false discovery rates, a later analysis permuted the HLA or CMV assignments 20 times. A later analysis grouped co-occurring TCRs with DBSCAN, adding TCRdist sequence similarity when clustering within HLA-allele-positive subsets. Repertoires with fewer than 30,000 or more than 120,000 public chains were left out of co-occurrence clustering, as were roughly five repertoires with anomalous nucleotide sharing. Drawn from immuneACCESS, this table holds only the in-frame rearrangements with V and J called that TCRdb kept. Clones are partly lost; checked studies trace under half to an unresolved V gene and leave the rest unexplained. That table supplies the V and J calls and clone size; D and trimming were determined from the DNA. Present in this sample are more than 95,000 clones, roughly 80% of which were seen just once. Roughly 5% of the sample goes to the ten largest clones.

These data originate in a study of cytomegalovirus exposure and HLA in healthy donors listed by TCRdb under 2017. Study-wide context: An earlier analysis of 587 of the donors reported approximately 300 Gb of sequence data and 95 million to 140 million unique TCR beta sequences obtained from about 170 million T cells. The number of donors typed differed by locus, with roughly 620-630 for A, B, C, DRB1 and DQB1, around 500 for DQA1, approximately 570 for DPA1, and 450 to 480 for DPB1. To predict cytomegalovirus infection status, the study brought together high-throughput TCR immunosequencing, statistical association of individual TCRs with disease status, and machine learning. Among under 450 genotyped donors of the cohort, an average of approximately 240,000 unique TCR beta nucleotide sequences were sequenced per donor, 15% to 20% of them non-productive. The study used immunosequencing to profile the T cell repertoires of some 600 subjects and linked those repertoires to cytomegalovirus serostatus. The study aimed to test whether cataloging public T cell receptors could reveal signatures of past pathogen exposure. A later analysis re-examined previously published TCR beta repertoires from around 670 donors and added high-resolution HLA genotyping to investigate patterns of TCR occurrence. All discovery cohort repertoires had been generated on a single sequencing platform. The genetic ancestry cluster associated with self-reported Caucasian donors included around 76% of the roughly 390 genotyped donors. Rather than using new phenotypic data, the later analysis identified candidate immune exposures from TCR beta sequences and from how often those sequences occurred across donors. Because of strong linkage in the cohort, a few DR-DQ haplotypes were treated as single units for association and clustering. HLA typing covered class I and class II loci at four-digit resolution. Donor age, sex, ethnicity and CMV serostatus were collected together with the repertoire data. An earlier analysis of around 540 of the donors applied high-throughput TCR beta sequencing to assess whether each TCR beta V gene segment acted as functional or pseudogenic. Besides the first cohort of 500 to 700 subjects, a separate validation cohort made up of over 95 different subjects was used. A later genetic analysis used genome-wide SNP genotypes for about 60% of the roughly 700 donors, treating that subset as a discovery cohort. An early release covering more than 500 HLA-typed donors comprised about 300 gigabases of sequencing data and around 86 million unique TCR sequences. What the research found in general, with its limitations: In this cohort, only TCR beta chains were sequenced, and detectable features were limited by the absence of alpha or paired-chain data. The classifier was reported to diagnose cytomegalovirus status with high specificity and sensitivity in both the original cohort and the validation cohort. At a false discovery rate of 0.05, a later analysis linked around 17,000 TCR beta sequences to specific HLA alleles. In an earlier analysis of more than 500 of the donors, most TCR beta V segments appeared in productive rearrangements about 87% or about 30% of the time, broadly matching IMGT annotations. A later genetic analysis reported fewer N-insertions in productive TCRs among donors in an Asian-associated ancestry cluster than the 666-donor mean. The only immune exposure information available for the cohort was CMV serostatus. Because counts were too low, roughly 16 rarely observed V segments, including chromosome 9 orphons, were excluded from the earlier analysis of 587 of the donors. According to a later analysis, parvovirus B19, influenza, CMV and Epstein-Barr virus appeared linked to several top co-occurrence clusters. Presence/absence analyses assumed roughly uniform sequencing depth across donors, an assumption that may not hold. Because the 87-base-pair reads could not distinguish some IMGT-functional V segments, including TRBV6-2 and TRBV6-3, those segments were excluded. Linkage disequilibrium might explain the correlated functional status among segregating V segments, but an unknown experimental factor could not be excluded. In a later genetic analysis, a missense DCLRE1C variant was associated with V-gene and J-gene trimming of TCR beta chains, and the association was replicated in an independent cohort. The study gave a list of under 200 TCR beta chains associated with cytomegalovirus. While some public TCRs were present in many individuals, most TCR sequences turned up only very rarely across donors. A further reported finding was that TCR beta sequences accurately predicted the HLA-A and HLA-B alleles for most subjects in the first cohort. A cluster of highly shared sequence variants was judged likely to be a technical artifact of the sequencing pipeline. HLA typing was unavailable for some donors at each locus, so association tests used only the typed subset. According to the authors, the approach could potentially be generalized to other disease states and immunological phenotypes. Compared with equally common non-associated chains, HLA-associated TCR beta chains in a later analysis were more clonally expanded and had lower generation probabilities. In a later analysis, TCR association rates were found to vary across HLA loci, with the most associated TCRs seen for DRB1 alleles and the fewest for HLA-C alleles. Most CMV-associated TCR beta chains appeared to be HLA-restricted in a later analysis, and the HLA associations seemed to be driven largely by CMV exposure. When HLA alleles, especially DR and DQ, strongly co-occurred, attributing TCR associations to individual alleles was difficult. In vitro tests confirmed that three of the cytomegalovirus-associated TCR beta chains recognize cytomegalovirus antigens.

The cohort was made up of about 610 healthy bone marrow donors. At the time of sampling, every cohort member was nominally healthy, though immune exposures that went unrecorded were likely present. The donor tested CMV seropositive and was one of the 289 seropositive cohort members. Every donor gave a peripheral blood sample, and the peripheral blood mononuclear cells from that sample were used for TCR beta sequencing. Genomic DNA extraction from the blood cell samples was performed with the Qiagen DNeasy Blood Extraction Kit. From the cysteine up to the phenylalanine, the CDR3 has a length of 14 residues. Only the CDR3 portion is preserved as DNA: 42 bases, with reading frame beginning at the first base. CDR1 and CDR2 (SGHRS, YFSETQ) derive from the germline V gene. Trimmed from V: 4 bases; trimmed from J: 6 bases; junction bases lacking a gene match: 8.

Sequenced input: PBMCs. The chain is made from TRBV5-1 and TRBJ1-1, with TRBD1 identical over 8 junction bases. The source of this sequence is a man between 45 and 60 years old in good health and CMV-seropositive. The DNA is as follows: TGCGCCAGCAGCCTCCGACAGGGGAGCGCTGAAGCTTTCTTT. It codes for CASSLRQGSAEAFF. When the CDR3 is completed using the reference TRBV5-1 and TRBJ1-1 genes on either side, the full variable domain is KAGVTQTPRYLIKTRGQQVTLSCSPISGHRSVSWYQQTPGQGLQFLFEYFSETQRNKGNFPGRFSGRQFSNSRSEMNVSTLELGDSALYLCASSLRQGSAEAFFGQGTRLTVV.